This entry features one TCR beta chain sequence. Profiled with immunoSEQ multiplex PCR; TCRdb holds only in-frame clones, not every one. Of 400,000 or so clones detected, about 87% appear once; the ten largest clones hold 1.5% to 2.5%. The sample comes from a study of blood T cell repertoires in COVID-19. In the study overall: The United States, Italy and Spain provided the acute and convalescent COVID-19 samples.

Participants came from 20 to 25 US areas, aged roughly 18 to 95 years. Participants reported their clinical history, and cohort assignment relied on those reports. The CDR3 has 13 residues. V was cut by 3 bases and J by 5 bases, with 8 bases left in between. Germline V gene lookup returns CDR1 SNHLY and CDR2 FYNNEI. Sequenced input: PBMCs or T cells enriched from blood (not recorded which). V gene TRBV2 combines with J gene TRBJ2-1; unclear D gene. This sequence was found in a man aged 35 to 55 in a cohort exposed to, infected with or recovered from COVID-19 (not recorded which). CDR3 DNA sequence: TGTGCCAGCAGTGATGTCAGCGACAATGAGCAGTTCTTC. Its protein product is CASSDVSDNEQFF.